Included here is one TCR beta chain sequence, with context. Its target is unknown. TCRdb re-derived calls from the RT-PCR reads in MiXCR, one entry per CDR3 protein. The table has 170,000 or so distinct CDR3 sequences, roughly 10% seen once. The CDR3 is 17 residues long. Trimming removed 6 bases from V and 8 bases from J; junction bases left unmatched: 14. The germline V gene has CDR1 ENHRY and CDR2 SYGVKD. The data were obtained in a study of response to subunit inactivated influenza vaccine. Study-wide results and limits: The authors proposed limited new T cell recruitment per seasonal influenza vaccination.

The source was CD8+ T cells sorted from PBMCs, collected less than 30 months after vaccination. The chain uses TRBV10-3 and TRBJ2-1; 12 bases are shared with TRBD2. This TCR came from a man between 50 and 75 years old who received an inactivated influenza vaccine. The chain's CDR3 is CAIRRATTSGRFDEQFF. The DNA of the CDR3 is TGTGCCATCAGGAGGGCAACCACTAGCGGGAGGTTCGATGAGCAGTTCTTC.